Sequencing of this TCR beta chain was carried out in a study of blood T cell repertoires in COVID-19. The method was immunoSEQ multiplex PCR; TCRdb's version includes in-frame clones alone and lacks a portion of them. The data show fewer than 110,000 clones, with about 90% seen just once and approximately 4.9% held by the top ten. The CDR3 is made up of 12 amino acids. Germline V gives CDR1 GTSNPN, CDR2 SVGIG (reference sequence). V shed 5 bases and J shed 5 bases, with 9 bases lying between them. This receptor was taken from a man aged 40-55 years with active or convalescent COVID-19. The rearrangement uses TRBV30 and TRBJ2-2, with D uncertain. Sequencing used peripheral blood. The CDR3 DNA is TGTGCCTGGGGAGTCAGTACCGGGGAGCTGTTTTTT. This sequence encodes CAWGVSTGELFF.